This T cell receptor beta chain emerged from a study of untreated major depressive disorder. Study-level points and caveats: Findings may not generalize because the study sample was small.

The table lists this clone with a count of one. The antigen is unknown. The protocol was immunoSEQ multiplex PCR, while the TCRdb copy is restricted to in-frame clones and leaves out a portion. In the table there are almost 20,000 clones, approximately 81% of which are singletons. The source material was CD4+ T cells from PBMCs. The TCR originated in a woman aged 30 to 39 in good health.

This CDR3 reads CASSGGHERGTQYF. The CDR3 nucleotides read TGTGCCAGCAGTGGCGGACATGAGAGGGGGACCCAGTACTTC. The V and J genes are TRBV2 and TRBJ2-5, with D perhaps assigned TRBD1 or TRBD2 (5 bases each). Trimming removed 4 bases at V and 7 bases at J, with 16 bases between. The CDR3 has 14 amino acids. CDR1 and CDR2 (germline): SNHLY, FYNNEI.